A single sample gave rise to the 9 T cell receptor beta chains below, sequenced in a study of shared clonotypes between healthy human individuals (TCRdb year 2020). The library was built by means of the immunoSEQ multiplex PCR assay. Held by TCRdb, this immuneACCESS table contains in-frame sequences only and omits some clones. Under half of the omission traces to an unresolved V gene where checked; the cause of the rest is unknown. In this sample the table shows 1 million to 1.3 million clones, around three quarters of which occur a single time. The ten most abundant clones make up around 0.61% of the sample. The material sequenced was memory CD4+ T cells from PBMCs. The sample's cell subset or site label, decoded: CD45RA-negative fraction. All receptors derive from a man in his late teens or twenties in good health. Some clones in this sample may be carry-over from other donors' samples.

This clone came up once. The J gene is TRBJ2-3, the V gene TRBV5-1, with 9 bases that match TRBD1. Germline CDR1 is SGHRS and CDR2 is YFSETQ. V lost 0 bases, J lost 2 bases, and 4 bases stayed unmatched. The CDR3 contains 16 residues. CDR3 loop: CASSLAGTGYTDTQYF. The CDR3 DNA reads as TGCGCCAGCAGCTTGGCCGGGACAGGGTACACAGATACGCAGTATTTT.

The J gene is TRBJ2-6, the V gene TRBV7-7, with no clear D. The V end was cut by 5 bases, the J end by 2 bases, with 7 bases between. CDR1 and CDR2 (germline): SSHAT, FNYEAQ (reference sequence). The CDR3 sequence is 14 residues long. Here the CDR3 DNA reads TGTGCCAGCAGCCCCCAAACTGGGGCCAACGTCCTGACTTTC. Translating gives CASSPQTGANVLTF.

The table lists this clone with a few counts. The chain combines TRBV6-1 with TRBJ1-3; 9 positions match TRBD1. CDR3 size: 15 residues. Losses at the gene ends were 3 bases for V and 7 bases for J; bases not matched to a gene: 7. Germline CDR1 reads MNHNS; CDR2 reads SASEGT. The CDR3 DNA sequence: TGTGCCAGCAGTGACTTGGGACAGGGTAGGAACACCATATATTTT. Translated: CASSDLGQGRNTIYF.

The chain carries TRBV5-4 and TRBJ1-2; D remains ambiguous. Trimming left V 2 bases short and J 5 bases short, with 13 bases between. The germline V gene encodes CDR1 SGHNT and CDR2 YYREEE (reference sequence). CDR3 length: 14 amino acids. The CDR3 reads CASSFDREVYGYTF. CDR3 nucleotides: TGTGCCAGCAGCTTCGACCGGGAGGTATATGGCTACACCTTC.

The rearrangement joins TRBV10-3 to TRBJ2-3; 10 bases are shared with TRBD2. Germline values: CDR1 ENHRY, CDR2 SYGVKD. This CDR3 has 17 residues. V shed 4 bases, J shed 0 bases, and the junction held 7 bases outside the gene matches. This chain's CDR3 is CAISGGSGRTSTDTQYF. The CDR3 DNA reads as TGTGCCATCAGTGGGGGTAGCGGGAGGACTAGCACAGATACGCAGTATTTT.

This chain joins TRBV7-8 and TRBJ1-1; 9 bases fit TRBD1. CDR3 length: 14 residues. The J segment lost 7 bases and the V segment lost 1 base, leaving 4 bases of the junction unmatched. Germline CDR1 SGHVS, CDR2 FQNEAQ. The CDR3 loop is CASSLGGQGVEAFF. CDR3 DNA sequence: TGTGCCAGCAGCTTAGGGGGACAGGGCGTTGAAGCTTTCTTT.

The gene calls are TRBV11-1 and TRBJ2-5; TRBD2 matches 9 bases. Germline assignment: CDR1 SGHAT and CDR2 FQDESV (reference sequence). This CDR3 region has 15 residues. V trimming: 6 bases; J trimming: 5 bases; junction bases outside the gene matches: 10. CDR3 amino acids: CASSRLAGWGETQYF. Here the CDR3 DNA reads TGTGCCAGCAGTCGCCTAGCGGGATGGGGGGAGACCCAGTACTTC.

This chain links TRBV30 with TRBJ2-1; 7 bases fit TRBD1. With V trimmed by 7 bases and J by 3 bases, 6 bases remained unmatched. This CDR3 is built from 13 residues. The germline V gene encodes CDR1 GTSNPN and CDR2 SVGIG (reference sequence). CDR3 residues: CASDRASYNEQFF. DNA of the CDR3: TGTGCCTCCGACAGGGCCAGCTACAATGAGCAGTTCTTC.

This rearrangement joins TRBV5-1 to TRBJ1-1, with TRBD1 matching 7 bases. From germline, CDR1 is SGHRS and CDR2 YFSETQ. The CDR3 is 15 residues long. Trimming at V came to 0 bases and at J to 2 bases, leaving 4 bases not matched to a gene. The CDR3 sequence is CASSLATGPNTEAFF. The CDR3 DNA follows: TGCGCCAGCAGCTTGGCGACAGGGCCAAACACTGAAGCTTTCTTT.